This entry concerns a single TCR beta chain. This clone has a single count. Its antigen has not been determined. No qualities accompany the bases; no much larger clone lies one base away. What this sample's time point label stands for: baseline before first vaccination. Vaccinee samples came from UK trials COV001 and COV002, including a single-blind randomized controlled phase 2/3 trial of AZD1222 (ChAdOx1 nCoV-19) in healthy adults. For TCRbeta chain sequencing, PBMC samples were collected from trial participants at day 0 and at day 28 after the second dose. The CDR3 regions of human TCRbeta chains were analyzed by immunosequencing. Turning to the authors' computational methods: Repertoire TCRs were checked for matches against a reference library of SARS-CoV-2-specific TCRs that had been generated using the MIRA antigen-specificity platform. Breadth was defined as the fraction of unique TCRs that were SARS-CoV-2-associated. Depth was defined as the fraction of total T cells that were SARS-CoV-2-associated. Using the MIRA data, each spike-specific TCR was assigned both to the spike region to which the TCR was reactive and to a CD4 or CD8 class. Log10-transformed breadth and depth values were compared by one-way ANOVA with Sidak's multiple comparisons tests. TCRdb re-hosts the immuneACCESS table, in-frame sequences only. Its copies lack some clones; in the studies checked, an unresolved V gene accounts for under half of them, and the cause for the rest is not known. D and trimming come from the DNA, and the V and J calls and clone size come from that table. The table for this sample lists roughly 120,000 clones; over 75% of them were counted only once. The top ten clones comprise roughly a tenth of the sample.

The junction carries 6 bases between V and J, which are trimmed by 0 bases and 1 base respectively. The CDR3 runs 14 residues from the cysteine to the phenylalanine. Left in the record is the CDR3 DNA by itself, 42 bases read in frame from the first base. The germline V gene specifies ENHRY as CDR1 and SYGVKD as CDR2. The entry originates in a study of T cell responses to AZD1222 COVID-19 vaccine (dated by TCRdb to 2020 to 2022). The study in broad terms: Because spike-specific TCR depth and breadth did not differ between the two schedules, AZD1222 recipients who got a second dose at roughly 4 weeks were pooled with those who got a second dose at roughly 12 weeks. TCR sequencing was performed for about 250 trial participants, of whom roughly 200 were given two doses of AZD1222 and around 26 were given two doses of MenACWY control vaccine. Trial participants were enrolled into age subgroups of 18-55, 56-69 and 70-plus years, which contained about 160, 30 and 59 TCR-sequenced participants, respectively. The full study reports these points: Conclusions about previously exposed vaccinees are limited, since just a handful of AZD1222 recipients were seropositive for SARS-CoV-2 at baseline. After two AZD1222 doses, both the breadth and the depth of spike-specific TCRs were significantly higher than at day 0 and than in MenACWY recipients. Because no day 14 peak-response samples were available, repertoires were characterized only after the peak T cell response. Participants were mostly white British and included more females than males, and it was suggested by the authors that clonal diversity may have been underestimated. CD4 TCRs associated with the vaccine covered the entire spike protein, and the dominant responses were in regions 160-218 and 743-854. In the small 56-69-year group, the increase in depth fell short of significance, most likely because of low power. Epitopes outside the regions mutated in the B.1.351 and B.1.1.7 variants were reportedly recognized by nearly half of the unique spike-specific TCRs.

The V gene is TRBV10-3 and the J gene is TRBJ1-1; the D gene remains uncertain. The receptor was isolated from an adult in good health. This specimen consisted of peripheral blood, obtained on day 0 of AZD1222 vaccination. The sequenced DNA: TGTGCCATCAGTGAGTCGGTAGGGAACACTGAAGCTTTCTTT. It encodes CAISESVGNTEAFF.